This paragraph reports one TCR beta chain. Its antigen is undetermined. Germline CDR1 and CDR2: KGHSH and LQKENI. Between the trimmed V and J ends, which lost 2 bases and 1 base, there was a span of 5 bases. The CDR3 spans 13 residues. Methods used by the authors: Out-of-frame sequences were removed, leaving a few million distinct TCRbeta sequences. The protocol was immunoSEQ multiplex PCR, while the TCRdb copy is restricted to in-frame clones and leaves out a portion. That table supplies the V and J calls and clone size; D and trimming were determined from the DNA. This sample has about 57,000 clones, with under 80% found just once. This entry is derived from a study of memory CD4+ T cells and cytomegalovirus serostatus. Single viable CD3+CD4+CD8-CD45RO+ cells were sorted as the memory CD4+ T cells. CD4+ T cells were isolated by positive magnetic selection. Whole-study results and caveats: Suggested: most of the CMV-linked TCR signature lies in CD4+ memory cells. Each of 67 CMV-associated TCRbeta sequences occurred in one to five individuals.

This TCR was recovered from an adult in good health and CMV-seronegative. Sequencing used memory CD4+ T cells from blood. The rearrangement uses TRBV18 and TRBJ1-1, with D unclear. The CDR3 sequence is CASSPAKNTEAFF. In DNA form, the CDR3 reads TGTGCCAGCTCACCAGCAAAGAACACTGAAGCTTTCTTT.